The T cell receptor (beta chain) under discussion was sequenced for a study of blood T cell repertoires in COVID-19. For the study at large: There were acute and convalescent COVID-19 samples, and they came from the United States, Italy and Spain.

Under the authors' procedure: Nucleated cell counts were estimated from reference gene primer amplification. Profiled with immunoSEQ multiplex PCR; TCRdb holds only in-frame clones, not every one. D and trimming come from the DNA, and the V and J calls and clone size come from that table. The sample yields roughly 120,000 clones, roughly 85% seen once. With 1 base clipped from V and 3 bases from J, the junction kept 6 bases outside the gene matches. Germline V gene data show CDR1 as LNHNV and CDR2 as YYDKDF (reference sequence). There are 17 residues in the CDR3. The sample consisted of peripheral blood. The source of this sequence is a woman aged 80 or over with active or convalescent COVID-19. The rearrangement uses TRBV15 and TRBJ1-6; 7 bases agree with TRBD1. The CDR3 sequence: CATSRVPGTVYNSPLHF. The CDR3 DNA reads as TGTGCCACCAGCAGAGTACCGGGGACAGTCTATAATTCACCCCTCCACTTT.